The source of this TCR beta chain is a study of blood T cells in healthy people across ages. This clonotype was seen more than once but under ten times. With V trimmed by 0 bases and J by 7 bases, 5 bases remained unmatched. Germline CDR1 MNHEY, CDR2 SMNVEV (reference sequence). This CDR3 comprises 15 residues. Alongside a J-beta primer mix, a sample-barcoded 5' primer served in a second PCR lasting about 7 to 12 cycles. MiXCR was run by TCRdb on the 5' RACE reads, yielding one entry per CDR3 protein. The table records more than 900,000 distinct CDR3 sequences, roughly a quarter of them present only once. This sample was shared with a second study, whose subject was T cells of mothers and their children.

The sequenced material came from blood. The source of this sequence is a girl aged 2-9 years in good health. V gene TRBV27 combines with J gene TRBJ1-4; 7 bases map to TRBD1. The chain's CDR3 is CASSLSEGASEKLFF. In nucleotides, the CDR3 is TGTGCCAGCAGTTTATCGGAGGGGGCGAGTGAAAAACTGTTTTTT.